The 28 T cell receptor beta chains below were found in one sample sequenced in a study of blood T cell repertoires in COVID-19. Profiling relied on immunoSEQ multiplex PCR, and the TCRdb table lists in-frame clones only, not all of them. The sample shows 190,000 or so clones, 86% of them seen only once. Input material: peripheral blood. These TCRs come from a woman between 65 and 79 years old with acute or convalescent COVID-19.

The V call is TRBV7-9, the J call TRBJ2-3, with 12 bases matching TRBD2. Looked up from germline, CDR1 is SEHNR and CDR2 is FQNEAQ (reference sequence). This CDR3 spans 17 amino acids. The J segment lost 1 base and the V segment lost 5 bases, leaving 7 bases of the junction unmatched. Here the CDR3 reads CASSRRTSGTGTDTQYF. CDR3 sequence (DNA): TGTGCCAGCAGCCGCCGGACTAGCGGGACGGGCACAGATACGCAGTATTTT. Full variable domain (missing parts from reference TRBV7-9 and TRBJ2-3): DTGVSQNPRHKITKRGQNVTFRCDPISEHNRLYWYRQTLGQGPEFLTYFQNEAQLEKSRLLSDRFSAERPKGSFSTLEIQRTEQGDSAMYLCASSRRTSGTGTDTQYFGPGTRLTVL.

About this clone: Additional DNA sequences in this sample encode the identical CDR3. The chain employs TRBV2 and TRBJ1-1; 7 bases agree with TRBD1. Germline values: CDR1 SNHLY, CDR2 FYNNEI. CDR3 size: 14 residues. Unmatched junction bases numbered 4, after V lost 6 bases and J lost 0 bases. CDR3 loop: CASSRQGLNTEAFF. For the CDR3, the DNA is TGTGCCAGCAGCCGACAGGGTCTGAACACTGAAGCTTTCTTT.

The rearrangement links TRBV7-9 to TRBJ1-4, with D perhaps TRBD1 (5 bases). The V gene's germline CDR1 is SEHNR and CDR2 FQNEAQ (reference sequence). The V end lost 2 bases, the J end lost 6 bases, and 10 bases lay between the germline ends. The CDR3 contains 14 residues. DNA of the CDR3: TGTGCCAGCAGCTTACAGGGTTATCATGAAAAACTGTTTTTT. Amino acids: CASSLQGYHEKLFF.

This rearrangement joins TRBV19 to TRBJ1-2, with D possibly matching TRBD1 (5 bases). Trimming removed 6 bases from V and 3 bases from J, with 20 bases in between. This CDR3 spans 16 amino acids. CDR1 and CDR2 from the germline V gene are LNHDA and SQIVND (reference sequence). The CDR3 loop is CASSKERDSRDYGYTF. CDR3 nucleotide sequence: TGTGCCAGTAGCAAAGAACGGGACTCCCGAGACTATGGCTACACCTTC.

The chain has TRBV5-1 and TRBJ2-7; weak D call: TRBD2 (5 bases). CDR3 size: 14 residues. Germline CDR1 is SGHRS and CDR2 is YFSETQ. Between the trimmed V and J ends, which lost 0 bases and 6 bases, there was a span of 13 bases. The CDR3 DNA reads as TGCGCCAGCAGCTTGGGGGCCGCGGAGGCCGAGCAGTACTTC. The encoded protein is CASSLGAAEAEQYF.

The V gene is TRBV3-1 (or the pseudogene TRBV3-2), the J gene TRBJ2-1, with 8 bases matching TRBD1. The CDR3 length is 13 residues. J lost 7 bases, V lost 4 bases, and 3 bases had no gene match. Germline loops: CDR1 LGHDT, CDR2 YNNKEL (reference sequence). The CDR3 region is CASSRTGRNEQFF. The DNA for the CDR3 is TGTGCCAGCAGCCGGACAGGGCGAAATGAGCAGTTCTTC.

The chain employs TRBV19 and TRBJ1-2; D is undetermined. The V end was cut by 4 bases, the J end by 7 bases, with 22 bases between. This CDR3 spans 16 amino acids. Germline values: CDR1 LNHDA, CDR2 SQIVND (reference sequence). The CDR3 DNA is TGTGCCAGTAGTACGCAGACGGGGATGGGAAGAAGTGGCTACACCTTC. This codes for CASSTQTGMGRSGYTF. The full variable domain, with the rest looked up from reference TRBV19 and TRBJ1-2, is DGGITQSPKYLFRKEGQNVTLSCEQNLNHDAMYWYRQDPGQGLRLIYYSQIVNDFQKGDIAEGYSVSREKKESFPLTVTSAQKNPTAFYLCASSTQTGMGRSGYTFGSGTRLTVV.

This chain joins TRBV27 and TRBJ2-2, with TRBD2 matching 9 bases. The CDR3 sequence is 16 residues long. Unmatched junction bases numbered 5, after V lost 3 bases and J lost 3 bases. Germline V gives CDR1 MNHEY, CDR2 SMNVEV (reference sequence). CDR3 in amino acids: CASSFLLAGYTGELFF. The CDR3 DNA reads TGTGCCAGCAGTTTCCTACTAGCGGGTTACACCGGGGAGCTGTTTTTT.

The V call is TRBV29-1, the J call TRBJ1-1; no clear D gene. CDR1 and CDR2 (germline): SQVTM, ANQGSEA. V lost 1 base to trimming and J lost 3 bases, with 12 bases between them. This CDR3 is 14 amino acids long. The chain's CDR3 is CSVEVPGVDTEAFF. The CDR3 DNA reads as TGCAGCGTTGAAGTACCCGGGGTGGACACTGAAGCTTTCTTT. The variable domain in full, completed from reference TRBV29-1 and TRBJ1-1, reads SAVISQKPSRDICQRGTSLTIQCQVDSQVTMMFWYRQQPGQSLTLIATANQGSEATYESGFVIDKFPISRPNLTFSTLTVSNMSPEDSSIYLCSVEVPGVDTEAFFGQGTRLTVV.

The chain has TRBV5-1 and TRBJ2-7; possibly TRBD1 for D (5 bases). Germline values: CDR1 SGHRS, CDR2 YFSETQ. This CDR3 has 16 amino acids. V shed 4 bases and J shed 2 bases, with 19 bases lying between them. CDR3 protein: CASSIGPTVGTYEQYF. As DNA, the CDR3 is TGCGCCAGCAGCATTGGCCCGACAGTGGGGACCTACGAGCAGTACTTC. Drawing the rest from reference TRBV5-1 and TRBJ2-7, the complete variable domain is KAGVTQTPRYLIKTRGQQVTLSCSPISGHRSVSWYQQTPGQGLQFLFEYFSETQRNKGNFPGRFSGRQFSNSRSEMNVSTLELGDSALYLCASSIGPTVGTYEQYFGPGTRLTVT.

The rearrangement joins TRBV5-1 to TRBJ1-2; 7 nucleotides line up with TRBD1. CDR1 is SGHRS and CDR2 is YFSETQ in the germline V gene. V lost 0 bases and J lost 0; bases outside the gene matches: 11. There are 18 residues in the CDR3. CDR3 coding DNA: TGCGCCAGCAGCTTGGGGTTGGGACAGACTACATCTAACTATGGCTACACCTTC. It translates to CASSLGLGQTTSNYGYTF.

CDR3 protein: CASSIGSSWEAFF. The CDR3 DNA is TGTGCCAGTAGTATTGGGAGTTCTTGGGAAGCTTTCTTT. The chain couples TRBV19 to TRBJ1-1; D unclear. Trimming shortened V by 3 bases and J by 8 bases, and 13 bases separated the two germline ends. The length of the CDR3 is 13 residues. Looked up from germline, CDR1 is LNHDA and CDR2 is SQIVND (reference sequence). Full variable domain (outside the CDR3, taken from reference TRBV19 and TRBJ1-1): DGGITQSPKYLFRKEGQNVTLSCEQNLNHDAMYWYRQDPGQGLRLIYYSQIVNDFQKGDIAEGYSVSREKKESFPLTVTSAQKNPTAFYLCASSIGSSWEAFFGQGTRLTVV.

V and J are TRBV7-5 and TRBJ1-1; TRBD1 is the table's D call and was not checked against the DNA. TRBV7-5 is termed a pseudogene. The CDR3 contains 18 residues. The CDR3 DNA follows: TGTGTCAGAAGCCTAAGGGGCTGGGACAGGGATTTGGACACTGAAGCTTTCTTT. Amino acids: CVRSLRGWDRDLDTEAFF.

The chain has TRBV5-4 and TRBJ2-3, with 7 bases fitting TRBD2. The CDR3 runs 16 residues. V lost 3 bases to trimming and J lost 0 bases; unmatched junction nucleotides: 7. Germline lookup yields CDR1 SGHNT and CDR2 YYREEE (reference sequence). The CDR3 here is CASSWAGRGSTDTQYF. CDR3 coding DNA: TGTGCCAGCAGCTGGGCGGGGCGGGGGAGCACAGATACGCAGTATTTT.

V and J are TRBV12-3 or TRBV12-4 and TRBJ2-2; no clear D gene. The CDR3 covers 13 residues. The V end lost 5 bases, the J end lost 2 bases, and 6 bases lay between the germline ends. This CDR3 is CASSSPNTGELFF. Here the CDR3 DNA reads TGTGCCAGCAGTAGCCCAAACACCGGGGAGCTGTTTTTT.

The chain carries TRBV20-1 and TRBJ2-7; unclear D gene. The CDR3 has 11 amino acids. Per germline, CDR1 DFQATT and CDR2 SNEGSKA (reference sequence). V shed 6 bases and J shed 5 bases, with 11 bases lying between them. In nucleotides, the CDR3 is TGCAGTGCCACCCAGATGGACGAGCAGTACTTC. Translated, it gives CSATQMDEQYF.

Comments on this clone: The DNA is left out, because the CDR3 cannot be placed on it with certainty; the CDR3 is given as TCRdb lists it. The V call is TRBV6-6, the J call TRBJ2-7; whether TRBD2, the table's D call, matches the DNA was not checked. Germline CDR1 is MNHNY and CDR2 is SVGAGI (reference sequence). The CDR3 region is 11 residues in length, termini included. CDR3 sequence reads: CASSSSGEQYF.

The chain links TRBV5-1 to TRBJ1-6, with D perhaps TRBD1 (6 bases). This CDR3 comprises 15 residues. Looked up from germline, CDR1 is SGHRS and CDR2 is YFSETQ. Trimming pared 2 bases from V and 6 bases from J, leaving 12 bases between. The chain's CDR3 is CASSFGQQLNSPLHF. CDR3 DNA: TGCGCCAGCAGCTTTGGACAGCAGCTTAATTCACCCCTCCACTTT. Using reference TRBV5-1 and TRBJ1-6 for the parts outside the CDR3, the full variable domain is KAGVTQTPRYLIKTRGQQVTLSCSPISGHRSVSWYQQTPGQGLQFLFEYFSETQRNKGNFPGRFSGRQFSNSRSEMNVSTLELGDSALYLCASSFGQQLNSPLHFGNGTRLTVT.

The chain carries TRBV11-2 and TRBJ1-3, with TRBD1 matching 7 bases. The germline V gene has CDR1 SGHAT and CDR2 FQNNGV. This CDR3 is 17 amino acids long. V gave up 6 bases and J gave up 0 bases; unmatched junction bases: 11. The CDR3 DNA follows: TGTGCCAGCAGGTTTACAGGGGCCGAGGTCTCTGGAAACACCATATATTTT. This translates into CASRFTGAEVSGNTIYF.

A few counts support this clone. The chain couples TRBV2 to TRBJ1-2; perhaps TRBD1 as D (6 bases). Looked up from germline, CDR1 is SNHLY and CDR2 is FYNNEI. The CDR3 consists of 13 residues. V lost 7 bases and J lost 1, with 10 bases in between. The chain's CDR3 is CASTTQGNYGYTF. In nucleotides, the CDR3 is TGTGCCAGCACCACACAGGGTAACTATGGCTACACCTTC.

J is TRBJ2-3 and V is TRBV9; 7 bases map to TRBD2. Per the germline V gene, CDR1 is SGDLS and CDR2 is YYNGEE. The CDR3 extends over 16 amino acids. V was clipped by 0 bases and J by 2 bases; unmatched bases: 6. The CDR3 DNA reads TGTGCCAGCAGCGTAGTAGGCGGGAGCCCCACAGATACGCAGTATTTT. Protein: CASSVVGGSPTDTQYF.

This rearrangement joins TRBV11-3 to TRBJ2-2; 7 bases map to TRBD1. Germline V gives CDR1 SGHNT, CDR2 YENEEA. V gave up 5 bases and J gave up 6 bases; unmatched junction bases: 6. The CDR3 covers 14 residues. CDR3 DNA: TGTGCCAGCAGCGCCAGACAGGGACCCGGGGAGCTGTTTTTT. Translated, it gives CASSARQGPGELFF.

This clone is a singleton in its sample. The CDR3, as DNA: TGTGCCAGCAGTTACCTGGTTCTTGGGGCCCCAGATACGCAGTATTTT. Translated, it gives CASSYLVLGAPDTQYF. The chain employs TRBV6-5 and TRBJ2-3; TRBD1 is a possible D gene (5 bases). CDR3 length: 16 amino acids. V was pared by 2 bases and J by 4 bases, with 16 bases between. Germline V gene data show CDR1 as MNHEY and CDR2 as SVGAGI.

The chain combines TRBV24-1 with TRBJ2-2, with 7 bases matching TRBD1. V dropped 5 bases and J dropped 1; count of bases not matched to a gene: 6. Germline V CDR1 and CDR2: KGHDR, SFDVKD. The CDR3 length is 16 residues. In nucleotides, the CDR3 is TGTGCCACCAGTGGCAAAAGACAGGGGAACACCGGGGAGCTGTTTTTT. Translation: CATSGKRQGNTGELFF.

This chain links TRBV4-1 with TRBJ1-1, with 8 nucleotides matching TRBD1. V gave up 0 bases and J gave up 5 bases; unmatched junction bases: 5. The germline V gene has CDR1 MGHRA and CDR2 YSYEKL. This CDR3 contains 15 residues. CDR3 loop: CASSQESRGRTEAFF. The CDR3 coding sequence is TGCGCCAGCAGCCAAGAATCCAGGGGGCGAACTGAAGCTTTCTTT.

The chain recombines TRBV13 with TRBJ1-1, with D uncertain. V dropped 5 bases and J dropped 7 bases, with 14 bases sitting between them. CDR3 length equals 13 residues. Looked up from germline, CDR1 is PRHDT and CDR2 is FYEKMQ (reference sequence). The CDR3 DNA reads as TGTGCCAGCAGCCGCGCCCCGTCTGGTGAAGCTTTCTTT. Protein product: CASSRAPSGEAFF.

The genes are TRBV7-2 and TRBJ1-2; TRBD1 matches 10 bases. V shed 4 bases and J 4 bases; nucleotides not matched to a gene: 6. Per germline, CDR1 SGHTA and CDR2 FQGNSA. The CDR3 is made up of 15 amino acids. DNA of the CDR3: TGTGCCAGCAGCTCCGGGACAGGGGTTACCTATGGCTACACCTTC. It encodes CASSSGTGVTYGYTF.

This clone was counted once. The chain recombines TRBV28 with TRBJ2-2, with D perhaps matching TRBD2 (5 bases). Per germline, CDR1 MDHEN and CDR2 SYDVKM. V lost 6 bases and J 5 bases, leaving 10 bases between the germline ends. This CDR3 spans 13 amino acids. The DNA of the CDR3 is TGTGCCAGCAGGGACGGGGTGACCGGGGAGCTGTTTTTT. Translated: CASRDGVTGELFF.